This T cell receptor (beta chain) was sequenced for a study of blood T cell repertoires in COVID-19. The CDR3 totals 12 residues. Germline V gene sequence: CDR1 SNHLY, CDR2 FYNNEI. Trimming shortened V by 1 base and J by 12 bases, and 10 bases separated the two germline ends. TCRdb keeps only in-frame clones here, not all; method: immunoSEQ multiplex PCR. The repertoire consists of roughly 190,000 clones, with 84% occurring once and the leading ten covering 15% to 20%. This clone showed up just a few times. V usage is TRBV2 and J usage is TRBJ2-1; tentatively, D is TRBD1 (5 bases). The sequenced sample was peripheral blood. The clonotype was recovered from a human donor in a cohort sampled during active COVID-19. The CDR3 region is CASSEGGLGQFF. The CDR3 DNA follows: TGTGCCAGCAGTGAAGGGGGCTTAGGGCAGTTCTTC.